Described below is a single TCR beta chain sequence and its context. Libraries were prepared by immunoSEQ multiplex PCR; TCRdb keeps only in-frame clonotypes and omits some of them. The top ten hold about 6% of the sample, which has roughly 260,000 clones, 87% seen once. These data belong to a study of blood T cell repertoires in COVID-19. Across the whole study: PBMCs, B-cell-depleted T cells, or T cells were the source of the cDNA or gDNA that made up the material.

CDR1 and CDR2 (germline): MDHEN, SYDVKM. V lost 2 bases and J lost 3; bases outside the gene matches: 4. The CDR3 extends over 17 amino acids. The chain employs TRBV28 and TRBJ2-2; 12 bases map to TRBD1. Sample: PBMCs or T cells enriched from blood (not recorded which). The receptor's source is a woman under 40 with acute COVID-19. CDR3 coding DNA: TGTGCCAGCAGTTTACCTGGGACAGGGGGCGACACCGGGGAGCTGTTTTTT. Protein sequence: CASSLPGTGGDTGELFF.